The 13 T cell receptor beta chains reported below all come from one sample, sequenced in a study of CD8 T cells in ankylosing spondylitis (dated by TCRdb to the late 2010s). Overall study results and their limits: A TCR beta motif of several highly homologous amino acid variants appeared characteristic of blood from ankylosing spondylitis patients.

Their cognate antigens are unknown. Library preparation used 5' RACE. Instrument used: Illumina HiSeq 2500. Clones were called with MiXCR by TCRdb after fastp trimmed the public reads at Q25, and only in-frame beta chains were retained. Each entry merges the rows of one CDR3 protein and shows their most common DNA and genes. The sample yields about 840,000 distinct CDR3 sequences; roughly 10% were counted once. Clones ranked in the top ten supply 0.51% of the sample. The sample consisted of blood, either unsorted or a sorted T cell fraction (not recorded which). Receptor source: a male donor with ankylosing spondylitis.

There are many counts of this clonotype. J is TRBJ2-1 and V is TRBV20-1; D not resolved. The V gene's germline CDR1 is DFQATT and CDR2 SNEGSKA (reference sequence). The CDR3 runs to 12 residues. Trimming pared 7 bases from V and 3 bases from J, leaving 10 bases between. The CDR3 reads CSELKNYNEQFF. The DNA of the CDR3 is TGCAGTGAACTGAAGAACTACAATGAGCAGTTCTTC.

In regard to this clonotype: At one end the junction does not follow the germline gene, possibly because of a read error. The chain couples TRBV5-5 to TRBJ2-7; D uncertain. Germline loops: CDR1 SGHKS, CDR2 YYEKEE (reference sequence). This CDR3 is 13 amino acids long. CDR3: CAISPGRRGFPYF. The CDR3 DNA sequence: TGTGCCATCAGCCCTGGGCGCCGCGGCTTCCCGTACTTC.

The chain links TRBV18 to TRBJ2-6; unclear D gene. The CDR3 covers 17 residues. Germline CDR1 and CDR2: KGHSH and LQKENI. V lost 3 bases to trimming and J lost 2 bases, with 14 bases between them. The CDR3 protein is CASSPIRESAGANVLTF. In DNA form, the CDR3 reads TGTGCCAGCTCACCTATAAGAGAGTCGGCTGGGGCCAACGTCCTGACTTTC.

This clonotype came up a few times. The chain couples TRBV28 to TRBJ1-1; D call uncertain. The CDR3 extends over 13 amino acids. Per the germline V gene, CDR1 is MDHEN and CDR2 is SYDVKM. Trimming removed 8 bases from V and 0 bases from J, with 10 bases in between. The CDR3 region has the DNA TGTGCCAGCCTAAATGTGCTGAACACTGAAGCTTTCTTT. Translation gives CASLNVLNTEAFF.

This clonotype appeared a few times. The chain couples TRBV15 to TRBJ1-2; perhaps TRBD1 as D (6 bases). In germline, CDR1 is LNHNV, CDR2 YYDKDF (reference sequence). CDR3 size: 13 residues. Trimming pared 4 bases from V and 4 bases from J, leaving 10 bases between. In nucleotides, the CDR3 is TGTGCCACCAGCATTGACAGGATCTATGGCTACACCTTC. Protein: CATSIDRIYGYTF.

In its sample, this clonotype was seen a few times. The chain recombines TRBV6-5 with TRBJ2-2; the D gene could be TRBD1 or TRBD2 (5 bases each). CDR1 is MNHEY, CDR2 SVGAGI, per germline. CDR3 length equals 15 residues. Trimming stripped 2 bases from V and 7 bases from J, with 14 bases between. CDR3 in amino acids: CASSYDGRRGGELFF. The CDR3 DNA is TGTGCCAGCAGTTACGATGGGAGAAGGGGCGGGGAGCTGTTTTTT.

There are many counts of this clonotype. The V and J genes are TRBV5-1 and TRBJ1-5, with D hard to call. Germline V gene sequence: CDR1 SGHRS, CDR2 YFSETQ. Trimming stripped 0 bases from V and 9 bases from J, with 10 bases between. The CDR3 runs to 13 residues. CDR3 region: CASSLGPSSPQHF. CDR3 sequence (DNA): TGCGCCAGCAGCTTGGGACCCTCGTCGCCCCAGCATTTT. Complete variable domain (other parts from reference TRBV5-1 and TRBJ1-5): KAGVTQTPRYLIKTRGQQVTLSCSPISGHRSVSWYQQTPGQGLQFLFEYFSETQRNKGNFPGRFSGRQFSNSRSEMNVSTLELGDSALYLCASSLGPSSPQHFGDGTRLSIL.

This clonotype was seen repeatedly, ten times or more. This rearrangement joins TRBV11-2 to TRBJ2-3; unclear D gene. The CDR3 runs to 15 residues. Trimming took 0 bases from V and 0 from J, leaving 7 bases between them. CDR1 and CDR2 from the germline V gene are SGHAT and FQNNGV. Here the CDR3 DNA reads TGTGCCAGCAGCTTAGACCCCCTTAGCACAGATACGCAGTATTTT. Amino acid sequence: CASSLDPLSTDTQYF.

This clonotype was recorded at least ten times. The CDR3 coding sequence is TGCGCCAGCAGCTTGTTGGCCGTAAGGGGAAACGGGGAGCTGTTTTTT. Translating gives CASSLLAVRGNGELFF. The rearrangement links TRBV5-1 to TRBJ2-2; TRBD1 is a possible D gene (5 bases). Germline-derived CDR1 and CDR2 are SGHRS and YFSETQ. The CDR3 length is 16 residues. V shed 1 base and J shed 7 bases, with 17 bases lying between them.

The V and J genes are TRBV20-1 and TRBJ2-1; 11 bases map to TRBD2. There are 15 residues in the CDR3. CDR1 is DFQATT, CDR2 SNEGSKA, per germline (reference sequence). V gave up 3 bases and J gave up 8 bases; unmatched junction bases: 9. The CDR3 sequence is CSASGLAGGVDEQFF. In DNA, the CDR3 is TGCAGTGCTAGTGGCCTAGCGGGAGGAGTGGATGAGCAGTTCTTC.

This clonotype turned up a few times. This chain connects TRBV4-3 to TRBJ2-3; TRBD1 might be the D (5 bases). CDR1 is LGHNA and CDR2 is YSLEER in the germline V gene. This CDR3 is 14 amino acids long. Trimming cost V 3 bases and J 6 bases, with 13 bases left between them. DNA for the CDR3: TGCGCCAGCAGCCAGGGGCCGAAGAGGGATACGCAGTATTTT. Protein: CASSQGPKRDTQYF.

This clonotype has more than one count but fewer than ten. The chain couples TRBV5-1 to TRBJ2-7; TRBD2 agrees at 11 bases. Germline trimming cut 2 bases from V and 7 bases from J; bases unmatched to any gene: 11. Germline V lookup: CDR1 SGHRS, CDR2 YFSETQ. CDR3 length: 16 residues. DNA of the CDR3: TGCGCCAGCAGCTTTGCCACTAGCGGGAGAACGGGGGAGCAGTACTTC. The encoded protein is CASSFATSGRTGEQYF.

The chain employs TRBV21-1 and TRBJ2-3. TRBV21-1 is designated a pseudogene. The CDR3 consists of 12 residues. DNA for the CDR3: TGTGCCAGCAGCAGAGGGGAAGATACGCAGTATTTT. Protein: CASSRGEDTQYF.